Each of the 15 T cell receptor beta chains below was sequenced from the same sample in a study of shared clonotypes between healthy human individuals. The table came from immunoSEQ multiplex PCR; TCRdb's copy has only in-frame clones and leaves some out. The repertoire includes 1,400,000 or so clones, 98% of them detected once, and approximately 0.4% sits in the top ten. What was sequenced was naive CD4+ T cells sorted from blood. Specified subset: CD45RA+ positively selected. These receptors all come from a man younger than 45 in good health.

The V gene is TRBV7-9, the J gene TRBJ2-2; 8 bases are a match to TRBD2. The CDR3 runs 14 residues. V gave up 5 bases and J gave up 4 bases; unmatched junction bases: 3. Germline assignment: CDR1 SEHNR and CDR2 FQNEAQ (reference sequence). CDR3: CASSLLAATGELFF. The CDR3 DNA sequence: TGTGCCAGCAGCCTACTAGCGGCCACCGGGGAGCTGTTTTTT.

J is TRBJ2-2 and V is TRBV25-1; no reliable D call. V gave up 10 bases and J gave up 2 bases, with 14 bases separating them. CDR1 and CDR2 (germline): MGHDK, SYGVNS. The CDR3 runs to 14 residues. CDR3 in amino acids: CATRSLGNTGELFF. As DNA, the CDR3 is TGTGCCACCCGGTCTCTCGGAAACACCGGGGAGCTGTTTTTT.

V and J are TRBV5-1 and TRBJ1-1; D ambiguous. The CDR3 is 11 amino acids. V lost 4 bases and J lost 3, with 4 bases in between. Germline V gene lookup returns CDR1 SGHRS and CDR2 YFSETQ. CDR3 nucleotide sequence: TGCGCCAGCAGCAGCTACACTGAAGCTTTCTTT. This gives the protein CASSSYTEAFF. Looking up the rest from reference TRBV5-1 and TRBJ1-1 gives the full variable domain: KAGVTQTPRYLIKTRGQQVTLSCSPISGHRSVSWYQQTPGQGLQFLFEYFSETQRNKGNFPGRFSGRQFSNSRSEMNVSTLELGDSALYLCASSSYTEAFFGQGTRLTVV.

The chain carries TRBV10-1 and TRBJ2-1, with a tentative D call TRBD2 (5 bases). The CDR3 extends over 17 amino acids. Germline loops: CDR1 WNHNN, CDR2 SYGVQD (reference sequence). Trimming took 3 bases from V and 1 from J, leaving 16 bases between them. The CDR3: CASSDWTAIPSYNEQFF. Written as DNA, the CDR3 is TGCGCCAGCAGTGACTGGACTGCTATTCCTTCCTACAATGAGCAGTTCTTC.

The V gene is TRBV9, the J gene TRBJ1-2; unclear D gene. CDR3 length equals 14 residues. Germline CDR1 is SGDLS and CDR2 is YYNGEE. Trimming shortened V by 1 base and J by 0 bases, and 7 bases separated the two germline ends. The CDR3 sequence is CASSVQEANYGYTF. In nucleotides, the CDR3 is TGTGCCAGCAGCGTACAAGAAGCTAACTATGGCTACACCTTC.

The chain has TRBV28 and TRBJ1-2, with D possibly TRBD1 on 5 matching bases. The CDR3 spans 13 residues. The V end lost 8 bases, the J end lost 2 bases, and 12 bases lay between the germline ends. Germline V gene lookup returns CDR1 MDHEN and CDR2 SYDVKM. The CDR3 protein is CASSGPLNYGYTF. CDR3 nucleotides: TGTGCCAGCTCGGGACCGTTGAACTATGGCTACACCTTC.

The chain has TRBV7-6 and TRBJ2-2, with 9 bases identical to TRBD2. The ends lost 1 base at V and 2 bases at J; junction bases unmatched: 5. This CDR3 comprises 17 residues. The germline CDR1 and CDR2 sequences are SGHVS and FNYEAQ. CDR3 DNA sequence: TGTGCCAGCAGCTTAGTCCCTAGCGGGACAAACACCGGGGAGCTGTTTTTT. Its translation: CASSLVPSGTNTGELFF.

The J gene is TRBJ2-1, the V gene TRBV25-1; D remains ambiguous. V dropped 5 bases and J dropped 8 bases, with 7 bases sitting between them. The CDR3 is made up of 11 amino acids. Germline V lookup: CDR1 MGHDK, CDR2 SYGVNS. CDR3 region: CASSNGDEQFF. The CDR3 coding sequence is TGTGCCAGCAGTAATGGAGATGAGCAGTTCTTC.

The chain employs TRBV10-3 and TRBJ1-1; 8 nucleotides align to TRBD1. CDR1 and CDR2 (germline): ENHRY, SYGVKD. Trimming removed 7 bases from V and 1 base from J; junction bases left unmatched: 2. The length of the CDR3 is 13 residues. CDR3 amino acids: CAIKDRENTEAFF. CDR3 nucleotides: TGTGCCATCAAGGACAGGGAGAACACTGAAGCTTTCTTT.

The sample holds one count of this clone. The chain combines TRBV11-1 with TRBJ2-4, with a tentative D call TRBD1 (5 bases). The germline CDR1 and CDR2 sequences are SGHAT and FQDESV (reference sequence). There are 16 residues in the CDR3. Between the trimmed V and J ends, which lost 1 base and 5 bases, there was a span of 15 bases. This CDR3 is CASSLGRASRENIQYF. The CDR3 DNA follows: TGTGCCAGCAGCTTAGGACGAGCAAGCAGGGAAAACATTCAGTACTTC.

The chain links TRBV2 to TRBJ2-7, with D uncertain. The germline V gene has CDR1 SNHLY and CDR2 FYNNEI. The CDR3 contains 12 residues. V lost 6 bases and J lost 3, with 9 bases in between. The CDR3 here is CASRVRYYEQYF. The CDR3 DNA reads TGTGCCAGCAGAGTAAGGTACTACGAGCAGTACTTC.

The V gene is TRBV6-6, the J gene TRBJ2-7; D is perhaps TRBD2 (6 bases). Germline CDR1 and CDR2: MNHNY and SVGAGI (reference sequence). The CDR3 contains 15 residues. V was shortened by 2 bases and J by 0 bases, with 11 bases between the two germline ends. The CDR3 DNA reads TGTGCCAGCAGTTACCTAGCGCAGAGCTCCTACGAGCAGTACTTC. Its translation: CASSYLAQSSYEQYF.

This sequence joins TRBV18 and TRBJ1-3; 8 bases agree with TRBD1. CDR1 is KGHSH, CDR2 LQKENI, per germline. The V segment lost 2 bases and the J segment 3 bases; nucleotides outside the gene matches: 6. The CDR3 totals 16 residues. CDR3 coding DNA: TGTGCCAGCTCACCATTCGACAGGGGTGATGGAAACACCATATATTTT. Its protein product is CASSPFDRGDGNTIYF.

Of note for this clone: This specimen includes other DNA sequences encoding the same CDR3. The chain has TRBV5-1 and TRBJ1-4; D gene unclear. The CDR3 runs 14 residues. CDR1 and CDR2 from the germline V gene are SGHRS and YFSETQ. Trimming shortened V by 0 bases and J by 2 bases, and 5 bases separated the two germline ends. Here the CDR3 DNA reads TGCGCCAGCAGCTTGGGAGCGACTAATGAAAAACTGTTTTTT. Amino acid sequence: CASSLGATNEKLFF.

The rearrangement links TRBV21-1 to TRBJ1-5; the tabulated D call, TRBD1, remains unverified against the DNA. TRBV21-1 is designated a pseudogene. The CDR3 covers 16 residues. The CDR3 bases are TGTGCCAGCAGCAGCCTCACAGGGGGTCTGAATCAGCCCCAGCATTTT. The encoded protein is CASSSLTGGLNQPQHF.